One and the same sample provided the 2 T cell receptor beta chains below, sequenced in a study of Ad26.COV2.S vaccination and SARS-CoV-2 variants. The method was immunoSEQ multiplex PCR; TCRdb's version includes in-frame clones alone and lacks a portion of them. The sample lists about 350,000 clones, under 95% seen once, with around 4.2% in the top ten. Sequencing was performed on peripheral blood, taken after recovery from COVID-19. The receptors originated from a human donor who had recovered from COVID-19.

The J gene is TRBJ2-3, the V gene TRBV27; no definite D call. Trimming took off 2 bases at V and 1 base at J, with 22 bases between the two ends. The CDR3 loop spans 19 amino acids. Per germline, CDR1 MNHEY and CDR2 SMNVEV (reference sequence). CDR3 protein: CASSLVHPKRESGTDTQYF. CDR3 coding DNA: TGTGCCAGCAGTTTAGTACATCCGAAAAGAGAATCCGGCACAGATACGCAGTATTTT.

The CDR3 here is CASSKRTGVEKLFF. DNA for the CDR3: TGTGCCAGCAGCAAAAGGACTGGGGTCGAAAAACTGTTTTTT. The chain uses TRBV21-1 and TRBJ1-4. TRBV21-1 is a listed pseudogene. CDR3 length equals 14 residues.